This T cell receptor beta chain was sequenced during a study of beta chain features in type 1 diabetes. Study outcomes and limitations: A PCR bias possibly favoring shorter templates would apply equally to patients and controls. Moderately but significantly shorter TCRB CDR3s were found in Type 1 diabetes patients in all four CD4+ subsets.

Remarks on this clone: The antigen is unknown.

Germline-derived CDR1 and CDR2 are MDHEN and SYDVKM. V was shortened by 1 base and J by 2 bases, with 6 bases between the two germline ends. This CDR3 spans 13 amino acids. Expressed TCRB transcripts were sequenced because the entire RNA isolate underwent reverse transcription. Here immunoSEQ multiplex PCR was the method, and the copy in TCRdb shows in-frame clones only, minus some. The data contain around 180,000 clones, roughly 7.1% of them singletons. The specimen was central memory CD4+ T cells from blood. The receptor was derived from a woman aged 40 to 50 with type 1 diabetes. The J gene is TRBJ2-7, the V gene TRBV28, with unresolved D. The CDR3 DNA sequence: TGTGCCAGCAGTTTATCATCGGCCTACGAGCAGTACTTC. Translating gives CASSLSSAYEQYF.